Shown below are 11 T cell receptor beta chains from a single sample sequenced in a study of regulatory T cells in long-lasting Graves disease. According to the study, TCR beta libraries were built with iRepertoire HTBI primers and CDR3-region Arm-PCR. TCRdb re-analysed the multiplex PCR reads in MiXCR, keeping a single row per CDR3 protein. The table has 400,000 or so distinct CDR3 sequences, roughly 20% seen once; the top ten hold 20%. Regarding time point: persistent/refractory GD, antithyroid drugs over 5 years with positive TRAb. The TCR library was made from RNA extracted from PBMCs. Sample: peripheral blood mononuclear cells (PBMCs), taken when the disease was refractory, from a patient treated with antithyroid drugs. All receptors come from a female donor with Graves disease.

V is TRBV6-1 and J is TRBJ1-4, with 7 bases lining up with TRBD1. Germline V lookup: CDR1 MNHNS, CDR2 SASEGT. This CDR3 is 15 amino acids long. Germline trimming cut 5 bases from V and 8 bases from J; bases unmatched to any gene: 11. The chain's CDR3 is CASSRTRGVGEKLFF. The CDR3, as DNA: TGTGCCAGCAGTAGGACCAGGGGGGTTGGGGAAAAACTGTTTTTT.

This clonotype has at least ten counts. The rearrangement links TRBV20-1 to TRBJ2-7; 9 bases agree with TRBD1. Germline V gene lookup returns CDR1 DFQATT and CDR2 SNEGSKA (reference sequence). The CDR3 loop spans 13 amino acids. With V trimmed by 0 bases and J by 3 bases, 0 bases remained unmatched. The CDR3 protein is CSARETGGYEQYF. Here the CDR3 DNA reads TGCAGTGCTAGAGAGACAGGGGGCTACGAGCAGTACTTC.

The V call is TRBV9, the J call TRBJ1-1; D uncertain. The germline CDR1 and CDR2 sequences are SGDLS and YYNGEE. This CDR3 has 15 amino acids. Trimming removed 0 bases at V and 0 bases at J, with 9 bases between. The DNA for the CDR3 is TGTGCCAGCAGCGTAGGTTTAGAGTTGAACACTGAAGCTTTCTTT. This gives the protein CASSVGLELNTEAFF.

This clonotype was counted only a few times. V gene TRBV7-3 combines with J gene TRBJ2-5; 9 bases line up with TRBD1. This CDR3 has 15 residues. The germline V gene has CDR1 SGHTA and CDR2 FQGTGA. Trimming removed 5 bases from V and 2 bases from J; junction bases left unmatched: 6. The CDR3 coding sequence is TGTGCCAGCAGCGCACAGGGGGCGCCTCAAGAGACCCAGTACTTC. Translating gives CASSAQGAPQETQYF.

This chain links TRBV7-9 with TRBJ2-7; tentatively, D is TRBD2 (5 bases). The CDR3 consists of 17 residues. Deletions cut 3 bases from V and 3 bases from J, with 21 bases between. Germline loops: CDR1 SEHNR, CDR2 FQNEAQ (reference sequence). The CDR3 here is CASSFYGLSDIGYEQYF. As DNA, the CDR3 is TGTGCCAGCAGCTTTTACGGACTCAGCGACATCGGCTACGAGCAGTACTTC.

This clonotype was recorded many times. The chain uses TRBV11-2 and TRBJ1-2, with TRBD1 matching over 9 bases. From germline, CDR1 is SGHAT and CDR2 FQNNGV. The CDR3 is 15 residues long. The V and J ends lost 6 bases and 1 base, in that order; junction bases with no gene match: 6. CDR3 DNA: TGTGCCAGCAGATCCCCGGGACAGGGTAACTATGGCTACACCTTC. Its protein product is CASRSPGQGNYGYTF.

In its sample, this clonotype was seen once. The chain recombines TRBV5-1 with TRBJ1-1, with a weak D call TRBD1 (5 bases). The CDR3 runs 15 residues. Germline loops: CDR1 SGHRS, CDR2 YFSETQ. The germline V and J ends were trimmed by 1 base and 1 base, with 11 bases remaining between them. The CDR3 loop reads CASSLRSTENTEAFF. As DNA, the CDR3 is TGCGCCAGCAGCTTGAGGTCGACAGAGAACACTGAAGCTTTCTTT.

The chain has TRBV20-1 and TRBJ1-1; tentatively, D is TRBD1 (6 bases). This CDR3 contains 12 residues. Trimming removed 2 bases from V and 5 bases from J, with 9 bases in between. Germline V gene sequence: CDR1 DFQATT, CDR2 SNEGSKA (reference sequence). DNA for the CDR3: TGCAGTGCTAGACCAGGGGTAACTGAAGCTTTCTTT. Its translation is CSARPGVTEAFF.

This clonotype was detected many times. The J gene is TRBJ2-7, the V gene TRBV27, with 13 bases that match TRBD2. Unmatched junction bases numbered 9, after V lost 0 bases and J lost 7 bases. The CDR3 consists of 17 residues. Per germline, CDR1 MNHEY and CDR2 SMNVEV (reference sequence). CDR3 residues: CASSLSIGLAGVGEQYF. The CDR3 region has the DNA TGTGCCAGCAGTTTATCGATCGGACTAGCGGGAGTAGGGGAGCAGTACTTC.

This clonotype showed up just a few times. V usage is TRBV20-1 and J usage is TRBJ1-3; D gene ambiguous. The CDR3 consists of 14 residues. Looked up from germline, CDR1 is DFQATT and CDR2 is SNEGSKA (reference sequence). V was pared by 6 bases and J by 8 bases, with 20 bases between. The CDR3: CSAIPPPPVHTIYF. The CDR3 coding sequence is TGCAGTGCGATCCCACCCCCTCCGGTACACACCATATATTTT.

The J gene is TRBJ2-7, the V gene TRBV7-2, with 15 bases identical to TRBD2. Per germline, CDR1 SGHTA and CDR2 FQGNSA. With 6 bases clipped from V and 6 bases from J, the junction kept 18 bases outside the gene matches. The CDR3 is 19 amino acids. CDR3: CASSLGLAGGFSGGTEQYF. DNA for the CDR3: TGTGCCAGCAGTCTCGGACTAGCGGGAGGGTTCTCCGGAGGGACCGAGCAGTACTTC.